The rows below give T cell receptor beta chains drawn from one sample of a study of tumor-infiltrating lymphocytes in primary liver carcinoma. TCRdb independently ran MiXCR on the multiplex PCR reads; one entry per CDR3 protein. This table holds 180,000 or so distinct CDR3 sequences, 50% to 75% found once. Input material: peripheral blood. The receptors were gathered from a man in his forties or fifties with primary liver carcinoma and hepatitis B virus infection. Both conserved end residues are part of each CDR3. A D gene is named only where the DNA matches it firmly. The size of a clone is reported for some rows only, either as once, few or many, or as a class for expanded clones.

TRBD2,19,TRBJ2-7,TRBV11-1,.,CASSHGGGTRGTISYEQYF,TGTGCCAGTAGCCACGGAGGAGGGACTAGAGGAACAATCTCCTACGAGCAGTACTTC
.,13,TRBJ1-5,TRBV11-2,.,CARSLATSQPQHF,TGTGCCAGGAGCTTAGCGACAAGTCAGCCCCAGCATTTT
TRBD1,16,TRBJ1-5,TRBV11-2,.,CANSLVQGAFKSAQHF,TGTGCCAACAGCTTAGTACAGGGGGCTTTCAAATCAGCCCAGCATTTT
.,13,TRBJ1-1,TRBV5-6,.,CASSQRGDTEAFF,TGTGCCAGCAGCCAGAGGGGTGACACTGAAGCTTTCTTT
TRBD2,15,TRBJ2-7,TRBV4-1,.,CSSSQDPSGSYEQYF,TGCTCCAGCAGCCAAGATCCTAGCGGGTCCTACGAGCAGTACTTC
TRBD1,16,TRBJ2-1,TRBV28,.,CASSSPGQGARCEQFF,TGTGCCAGCAGTTCCCCTGGACAGGGGGCGCGGTGTGAGCAGTTCTTC
.,14,TRBJ2-1,TRBV11-2,.,CASSLAGATNERFF,TGTGCCAGCAGCTTAGCAGGAGCGACCAATGAGCGGTTCTTC
.,14,TRBJ1-2,TRBV5-4,few,CASSTSGNLYGYTF,TGTGCCAGCAGCACGAGCGGCAACCTTTATGGCTACACCTTC
TRBD2,14,TRBJ2-1,TRBV20-1,.,CSALAGGPNNEQFF,TGCAGTGCTCTAGCGGGAGGGCCGAACAATGAGCAGTTCTTC
TRBD2,15,TRBJ2-1,TRBV6-5,.,CASRVLGGRGNEQFF,TGTGCCAGCAGGGTTCTAGGCGGGAGGGGAAATGAGCAGTTCTTC
.,17,TRBJ2-5,TRBV7-8,.,CASSPTPIDSPPVTQYF,TGTGCCAGCAGCCCAACCCCCATAGACAGTCCCCCGGTCACCCAGTACTTC
.,12,TRBJ2-1,TRBV28,.,CASSLLRFEQSF,TGTGCCAGCAGTCTCTTGAGGTTCGAGCAGTCCTTC
.,16,TRBJ2-5,TRBV6-5,few,CASRFRFTGDQETQYF,TGTGCCAGCAGATTCCGGTTCACCGGAGATCAAGAGACCCAGTACTTC
TRBD1,11,TRBJ2-5,TRBV11-2,.,CASTQGEAQYF,TGTGCCAGCACCCAGGGGGAAGCCCAGTACTTC
.,13,TRBJ1-6,TRBV6-6,once,CASSYREDSPLHF,TGTGCCAGCAGTTACCGGGAAGACTCACCCCTCCACTTT
.,15,TRBJ1-3,TRBV29-1,.,CSVAFSGCPGNTIYF,TGCAGCGTTGCATTTTCAGGGTGTCCTGGAAACACCATATATTTT
TRBD2,16,TRBJ2-1,TRBV10-3,.,CAIRPGVAGGYNEQFF,TGTGCCATCAGGCCCGGAGTAGCGGGAGGGTACAACGAGCAGTTCTTC
.,12,TRBJ2-3,TRBV14,.,CASSQDGVAQYF,TGTGCCAGCAGCCAAGATGGAGTAGCCCAGTATTTT
TRBD1,13,TRBJ1-1,TRBV29-1,.,CSVGTGGRGEAFF,TGCAGCGTCGGGACAGGGGGTAGGGGAGAAGCTTTCTTT
TRBD1,16,TRBJ2-2,TRBV11-3,many,CASSFSPGQGTGELFF,TGTGCCAGCAGCTTCTCACCGGGACAGGGCACCGGGGAGCTGTTTTTT
TRBD2,16,TRBJ2-2,TRBV4-1,few,CASSHLGLANTGELFF,TGCGCCAGCAGCCACCTCGGACTAGCGAACACCGGGGAGCTGTTTTTT
TRBD2,16,TRBJ2-3,TRBV6-6,.,CANSYGGGRWTDTQYF,TGTGCCAACAGTTACGGGGGGGGGCGGTGGACAGATACGCAGTATTTT
.,13,TRBJ1-5,TRBV10-3,many,CAIQGGDDQPQHF,TGTGCCATCCAAGGGGGGGACGATCAGCCCCAGCATTTT
TRBD2,16,TRBJ2-1,TRBV6-5,.,CVSTPGGLAGEWEQFF,TGTGTCAGCACCCCGGGCGGGCTAGCGGGAGAATGGGAGCAGTTCTTC
TRBD1,16,TRBJ1-4,TRBV6-5,once,CASSKPGSGGREKLFF,TGTGCCAGCAGTAAACCAGGGTCAGGGGGCCGCGAAAAACTGTTTTTT
.,14,TRBJ1-6,TRBV7-9,few,CASSSEWGNSPLHF,TGTGCCAGCAGCTCAGAGTGGGGGAATTCACCCCTCCACTTT
TRBD1,17,TRBJ1-5,TRBV7-8,.,CASSLGAAGGQNQPQHF,TGTGCCAGCAGCTTAGGCGCGGCAGGGGGACAGAATCAGCCCCAGCATTTT
.,12,TRBJ1-1,TRBV28,few,CASSPTGGEAFF,TGTGCCAGCAGCCCGACCGGGGGAGAAGCTTTCTTT
.,16,TRBJ2-7,TRBV6-5,.,CASSYSWAALSYQQYF,TGTGCCAGCAGTTACTCCTGGGCAGCGCTTTCCTACCAGCAGTACTTC
.,13,TRBJ2-1,TRBV30,.,CAWHLHGANEQFF,TGTGCATGGCACCTACATGGGGCCAATGAGCAGTTCTTC
TRBD1,13,TRBJ2-2,TRBV10-3,.,CASRQGSTGELFF,TGTGCCTCCCGACAGGGCTCTACCGGGGAGCTGTTTTTT
.,13,TRBJ2-2,TRBV5-5,once,CASSLLGAGELFF,TGTGCCAGCAGCTTGCTCGGCGCCGGGGAGCTGTTTTTT
.,16,TRBJ2-2,TRBV6-2/TRBV6-3,.,CASSPRALGDTGELFF,TGTGCCAGCAGTCCCCGGGCTCTCGGGGACACCGGGGAGCTGTTTTTT
.,13,TRBJ2-3,TRBV11-2,.,CASSFGLADTQYF,TGTGCCAGCAGCTTCGGACTTGCAGATACGCAGTATTTT
.,15,TRBJ2-3,TRBV10-3,once,CAIGTGGGITDTQYF,TGTGCCATCGGGACGGGGGGCGGAATCACAGATACGCAGTATTTT